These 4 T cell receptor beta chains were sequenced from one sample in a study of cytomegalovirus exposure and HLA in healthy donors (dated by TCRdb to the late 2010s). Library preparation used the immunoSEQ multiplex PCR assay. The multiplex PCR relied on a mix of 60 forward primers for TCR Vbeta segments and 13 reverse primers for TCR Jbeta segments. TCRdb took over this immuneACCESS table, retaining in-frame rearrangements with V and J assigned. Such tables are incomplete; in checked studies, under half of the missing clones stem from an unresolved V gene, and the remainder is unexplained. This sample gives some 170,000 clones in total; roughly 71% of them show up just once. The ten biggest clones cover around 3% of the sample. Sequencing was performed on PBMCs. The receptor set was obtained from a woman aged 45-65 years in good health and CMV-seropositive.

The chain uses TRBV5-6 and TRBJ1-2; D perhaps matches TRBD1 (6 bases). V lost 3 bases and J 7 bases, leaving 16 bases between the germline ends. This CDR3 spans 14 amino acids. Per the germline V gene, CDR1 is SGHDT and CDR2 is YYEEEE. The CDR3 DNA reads TGTGCCAGCAGCTCACAGGGTTTATTTTGTGGCTACACCTTC. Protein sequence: CASSSQGLFCGYTF. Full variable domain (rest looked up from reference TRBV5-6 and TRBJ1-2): DAGVTQSPTHLIKTRGQQVTLRCSPKSGHDTVSWYQQALGQGPQFIFQYYEEEERQRGNFPDRFSGHQFPNYSSELNVNALLLGDSALYLCASSSQGLFCGYTFGSGTRLTVV.

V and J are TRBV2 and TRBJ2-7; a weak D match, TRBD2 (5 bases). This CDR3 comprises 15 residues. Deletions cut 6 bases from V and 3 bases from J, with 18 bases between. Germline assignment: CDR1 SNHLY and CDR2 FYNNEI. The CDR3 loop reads CASSGSLARGYEQYF. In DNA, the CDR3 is TGTGCCAGCAGCGGAAGTCTAGCTCGGGGCTACGAGCAGTACTTC.

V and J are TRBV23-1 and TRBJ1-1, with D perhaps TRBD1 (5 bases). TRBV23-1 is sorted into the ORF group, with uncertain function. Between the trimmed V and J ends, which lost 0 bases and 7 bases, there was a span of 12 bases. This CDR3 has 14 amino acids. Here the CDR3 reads CASSQSSGGGEAFF. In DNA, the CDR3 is TGCGCCAGCAGTCAATCGAGTGGGGGAGGTGAAGCTTTCTTT.

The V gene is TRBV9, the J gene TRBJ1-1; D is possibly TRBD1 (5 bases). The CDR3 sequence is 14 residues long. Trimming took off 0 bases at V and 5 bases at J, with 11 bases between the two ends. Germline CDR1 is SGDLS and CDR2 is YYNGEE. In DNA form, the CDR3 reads TGTGCCAGCAGCGTAGGTTTGGGGCTGACTGAAGCTTTCTTT. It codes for CASSVGLGLTEAFF.